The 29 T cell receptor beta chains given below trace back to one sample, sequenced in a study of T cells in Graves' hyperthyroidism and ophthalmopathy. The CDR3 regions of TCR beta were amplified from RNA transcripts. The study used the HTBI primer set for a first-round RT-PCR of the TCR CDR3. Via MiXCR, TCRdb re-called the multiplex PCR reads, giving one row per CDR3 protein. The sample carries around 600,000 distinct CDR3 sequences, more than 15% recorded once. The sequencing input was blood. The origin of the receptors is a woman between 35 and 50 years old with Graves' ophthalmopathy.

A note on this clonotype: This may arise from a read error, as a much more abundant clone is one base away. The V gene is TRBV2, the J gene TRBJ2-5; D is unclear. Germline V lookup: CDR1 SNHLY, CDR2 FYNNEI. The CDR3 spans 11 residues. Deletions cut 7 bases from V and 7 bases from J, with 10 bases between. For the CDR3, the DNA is TGTGCCAGCACTGAGGAAGGGACCCAGTACTTC. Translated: CASTEEGTQYF.

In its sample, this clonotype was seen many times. The CDR3 region has the DNA TGTGCCAGCAGTTTGCGGGACGCCTCTGGGGAGCAGTTCTTC. As protein: CASSLRDASGEQFF. The chain links TRBV12-3 or TRBV12-4 to TRBJ2-1; D is possibly TRBD2 (6 bases). This CDR3 is 14 amino acids long. V was trimmed by 3 bases and J by 10 bases, leaving 16 bases between them.

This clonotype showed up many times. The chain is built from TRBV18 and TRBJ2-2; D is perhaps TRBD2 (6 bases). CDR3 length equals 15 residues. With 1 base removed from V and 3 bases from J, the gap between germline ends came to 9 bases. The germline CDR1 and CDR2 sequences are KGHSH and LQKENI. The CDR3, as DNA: TGTGCCAGCTCACCACAAGGGACTGACACCGGGGAGCTGTTTTTT. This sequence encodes CASSPQGTDTGELFF.

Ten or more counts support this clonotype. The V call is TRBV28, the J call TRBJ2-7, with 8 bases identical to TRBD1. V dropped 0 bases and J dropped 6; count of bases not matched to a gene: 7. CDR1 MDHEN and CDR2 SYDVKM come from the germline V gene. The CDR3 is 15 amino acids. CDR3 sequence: CASSLWNAGGGEQYF. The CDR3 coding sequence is TGTGCCAGCAGTTTATGGAATGCAGGGGGCGGCGAGCAGTACTTC.

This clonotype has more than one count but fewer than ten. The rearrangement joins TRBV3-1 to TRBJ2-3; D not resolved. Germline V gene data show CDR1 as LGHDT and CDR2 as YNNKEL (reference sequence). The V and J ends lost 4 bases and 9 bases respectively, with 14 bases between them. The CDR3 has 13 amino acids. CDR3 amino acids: CASSPQDPGTQYF. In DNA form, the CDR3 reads TGTGCCAGCAGCCCCCAGGACCCAGGCACGCAGTATTTT.

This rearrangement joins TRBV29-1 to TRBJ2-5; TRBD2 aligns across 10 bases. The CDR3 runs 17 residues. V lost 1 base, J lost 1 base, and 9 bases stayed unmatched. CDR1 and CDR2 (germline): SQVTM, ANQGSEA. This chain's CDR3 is CSVEVKGLAGVQETQYF. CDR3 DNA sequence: TGCAGCGTTGAAGTTAAGGGGCTAGCGGGGGTCCAAGAGACCCAGTACTTC. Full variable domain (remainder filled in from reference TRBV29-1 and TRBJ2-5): SAVISQKPSRDICQRGTSLTIQCQVDSQVTMMFWYRQQPGQSLTLIATANQGSEATYESGFVIDKFPISRPNLTFSTLTVSNMSPEDSSIYLCSVEVKGLAGVQETQYFGPGTRLLVL.

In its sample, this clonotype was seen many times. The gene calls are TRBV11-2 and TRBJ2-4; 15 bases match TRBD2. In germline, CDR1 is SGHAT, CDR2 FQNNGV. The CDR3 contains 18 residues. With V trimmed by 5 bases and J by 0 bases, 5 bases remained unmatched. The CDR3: CASSQGLAGGLAKNIQYF. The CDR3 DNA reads TGTGCCAGCAGCCAGGGACTAGCGGGAGGTTTAGCCAAAAACATTCAGTACTTC.

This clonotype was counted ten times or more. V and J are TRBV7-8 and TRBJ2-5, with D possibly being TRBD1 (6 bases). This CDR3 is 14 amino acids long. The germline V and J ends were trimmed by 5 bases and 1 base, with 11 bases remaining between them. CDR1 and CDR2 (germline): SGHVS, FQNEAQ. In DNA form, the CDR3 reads TGTGCCAGCAGCGCCGGACAGAGCCAAGAGACCCAGTACTTC. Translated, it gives CASSAGQSQETQYF.

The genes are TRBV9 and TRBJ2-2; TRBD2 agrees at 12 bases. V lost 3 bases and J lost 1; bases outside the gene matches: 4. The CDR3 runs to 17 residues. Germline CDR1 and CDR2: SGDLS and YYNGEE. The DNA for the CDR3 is TGTGCCAGCAGCGGGACTAGCGGGGTCTTGAACACCGGGGAGCTGTTTTTT. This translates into CASSGTSGVLNTGELFF.

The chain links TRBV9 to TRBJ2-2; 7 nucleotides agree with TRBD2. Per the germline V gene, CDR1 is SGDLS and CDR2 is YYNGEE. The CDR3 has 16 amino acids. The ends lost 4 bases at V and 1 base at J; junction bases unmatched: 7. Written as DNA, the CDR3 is TGTGCCAGCAGCCCCCGGGGACTACTGAACACCGGGGAGCTGTTTTTT. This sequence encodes CASSPRGLLNTGELFF.

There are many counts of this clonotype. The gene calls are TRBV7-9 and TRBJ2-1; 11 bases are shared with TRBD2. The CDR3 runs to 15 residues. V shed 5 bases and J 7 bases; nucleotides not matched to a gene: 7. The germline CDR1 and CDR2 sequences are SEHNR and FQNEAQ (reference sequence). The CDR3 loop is CASSTLAGGPNEQFF. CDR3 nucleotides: TGTGCCAGCAGCACCTTAGCGGGAGGGCCAAATGAGCAGTTCTTC.

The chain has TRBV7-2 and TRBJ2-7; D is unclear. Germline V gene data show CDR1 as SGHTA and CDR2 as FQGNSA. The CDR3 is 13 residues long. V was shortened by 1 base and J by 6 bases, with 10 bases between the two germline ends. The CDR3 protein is CASSLVGTPEQYF. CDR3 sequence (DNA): TGTGCCAGCAGCTTAGTTGGCACCCCCGAGCAGTACTTC.

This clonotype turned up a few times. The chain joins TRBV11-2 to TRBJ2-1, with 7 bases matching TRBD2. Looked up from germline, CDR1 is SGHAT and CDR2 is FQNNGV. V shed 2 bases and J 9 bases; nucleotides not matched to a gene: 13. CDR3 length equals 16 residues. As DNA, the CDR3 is TGTGCCAGCAGCTTAAGGTCCGGGGAGGGGTTTGGTGAGCAGTTCTTC. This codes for CASSLRSGEGFGEQFF.

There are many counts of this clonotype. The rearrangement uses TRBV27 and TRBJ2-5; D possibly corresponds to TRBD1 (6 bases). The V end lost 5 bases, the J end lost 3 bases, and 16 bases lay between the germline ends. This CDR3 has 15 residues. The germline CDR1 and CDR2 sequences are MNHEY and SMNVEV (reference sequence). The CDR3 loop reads CASSPIGDTKETQYF. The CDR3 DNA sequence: TGTGCCAGCAGTCCTATAGGGGACACAAAAGAGACCCAGTACTTC.

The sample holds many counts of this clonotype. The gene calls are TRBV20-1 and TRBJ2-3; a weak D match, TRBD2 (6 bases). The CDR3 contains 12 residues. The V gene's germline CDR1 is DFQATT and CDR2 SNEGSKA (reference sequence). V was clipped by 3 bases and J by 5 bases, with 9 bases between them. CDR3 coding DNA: TGCAGTGCTAGTAGCGGCGAAGATACGCAGTATTTT. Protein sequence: CSASSGEDTQYF.

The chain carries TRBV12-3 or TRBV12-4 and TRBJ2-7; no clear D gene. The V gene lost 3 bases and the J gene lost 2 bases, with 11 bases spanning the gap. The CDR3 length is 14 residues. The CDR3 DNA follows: TGTGCCAGCAGTTTGGAGCCATTAACCTACGAGCAGTACTTC. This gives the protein CASSLEPLTYEQYF.

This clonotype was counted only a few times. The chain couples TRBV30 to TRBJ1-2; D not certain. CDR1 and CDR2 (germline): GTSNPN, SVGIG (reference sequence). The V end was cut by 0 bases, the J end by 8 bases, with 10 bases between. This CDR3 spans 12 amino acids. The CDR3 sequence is CAWSVTTGGYTF. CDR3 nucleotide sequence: TGTGCCTGGAGTGTCACCACCGGGGGCTACACCTTC.

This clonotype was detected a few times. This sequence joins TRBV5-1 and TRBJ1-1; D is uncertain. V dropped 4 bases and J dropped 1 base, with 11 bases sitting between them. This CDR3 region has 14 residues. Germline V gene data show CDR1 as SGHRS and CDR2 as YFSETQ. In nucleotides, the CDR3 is TGCGCCAGCAGCCTCGCGTCAGCGAACACTGAAGCTTTCTTT. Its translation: CASSLASANTEAFF. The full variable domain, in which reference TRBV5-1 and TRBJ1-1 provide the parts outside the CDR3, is KAGVTQTPRYLIKTRGQQVTLSCSPISGHRSVSWYQQTPGQGLQFLFEYFSETQRNKGNFPGRFSGRQFSNSRSEMNVSTLELGDSALYLCASSLASANTEAFFGQGTRLTVV.

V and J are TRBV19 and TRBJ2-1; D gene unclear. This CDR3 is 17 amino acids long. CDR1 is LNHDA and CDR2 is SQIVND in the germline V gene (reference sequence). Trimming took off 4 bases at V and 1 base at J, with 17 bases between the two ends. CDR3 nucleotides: TGTGCCAGTAGTAAAACCCTTCGTTTGAGGTCCTACAATGAGCAGTTCTTC. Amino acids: CASSKTLRLRSYNEQFF.

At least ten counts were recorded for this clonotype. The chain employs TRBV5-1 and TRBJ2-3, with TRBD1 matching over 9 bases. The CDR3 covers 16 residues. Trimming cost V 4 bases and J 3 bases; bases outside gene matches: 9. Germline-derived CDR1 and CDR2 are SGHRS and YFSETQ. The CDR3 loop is CASSILQGARTDTQYF. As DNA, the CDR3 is TGCGCCAGCAGCATACTACAGGGGGCGCGAACAGATACGCAGTATTTT.

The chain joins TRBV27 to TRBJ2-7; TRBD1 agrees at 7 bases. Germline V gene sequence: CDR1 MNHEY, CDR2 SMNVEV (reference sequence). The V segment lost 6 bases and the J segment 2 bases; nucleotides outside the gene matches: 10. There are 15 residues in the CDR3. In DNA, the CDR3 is TGTGCCAGCAGCAGGGGGACAGAAGGGACCTACGAGCAGTACTTC. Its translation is CASSRGTEGTYEQYF.

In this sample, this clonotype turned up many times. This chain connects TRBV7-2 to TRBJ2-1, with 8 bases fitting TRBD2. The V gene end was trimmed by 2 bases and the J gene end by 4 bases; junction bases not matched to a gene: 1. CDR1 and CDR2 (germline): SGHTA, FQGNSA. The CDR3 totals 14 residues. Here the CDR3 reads CASSLTSGYNEQFF. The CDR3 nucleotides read TGTGCCAGCAGCTTAACTAGCGGATACAATGAGCAGTTCTTC.

Here the CDR3 reads CASSLGLGGTGELFF. CDR3 nucleotide sequence: TGTGCCAGCAGCTTAGGACTAGGGGGCACCGGGGAGCTGTTTTTT. The chain carries TRBV11-1 and TRBJ2-2; D may be TRBD1 or TRBD2 (6 bases each). Looked up from germline, CDR1 is SGHAT and CDR2 is FQDESV (reference sequence). V was trimmed by 1 base and J by 4 bases, leaving 10 bases between them. This CDR3 contains 15 residues.

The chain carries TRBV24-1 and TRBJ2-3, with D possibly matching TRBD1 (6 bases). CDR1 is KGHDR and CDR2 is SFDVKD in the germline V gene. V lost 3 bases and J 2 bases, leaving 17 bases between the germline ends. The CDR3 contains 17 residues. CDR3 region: CATSDGGRGRFTDTQYF. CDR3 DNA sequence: TGTGCCACCAGTGATGGGGGCAGGGGCCGATTCACAGATACGCAGTATTTT.

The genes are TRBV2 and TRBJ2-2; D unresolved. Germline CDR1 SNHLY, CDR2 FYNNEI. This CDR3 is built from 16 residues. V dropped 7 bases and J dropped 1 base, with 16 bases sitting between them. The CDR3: CASTPVGPRNTGELFF. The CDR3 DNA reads TGTGCCAGCACCCCGGTTGGCCCAAGGAACACCGGGGAGCTGTTTTTT.

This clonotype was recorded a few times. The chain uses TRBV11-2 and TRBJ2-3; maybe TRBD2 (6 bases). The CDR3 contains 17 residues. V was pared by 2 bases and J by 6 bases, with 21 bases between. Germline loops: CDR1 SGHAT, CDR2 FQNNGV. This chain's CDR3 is CASSLTIGQAGGDTQYF. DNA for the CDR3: TGTGCCAGCAGCTTAACGATAGGCCAGGCTGGGGGGGATACGCAGTATTTT.

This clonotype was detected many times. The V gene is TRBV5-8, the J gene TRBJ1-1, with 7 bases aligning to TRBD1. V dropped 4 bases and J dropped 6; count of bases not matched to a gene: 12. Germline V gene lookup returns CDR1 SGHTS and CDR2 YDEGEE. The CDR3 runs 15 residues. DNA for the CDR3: TGTGCCAGCAGCGATGGTGACAGGGAAGCTCCTGAAGCTTTCTTT. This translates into CASSDGDREAPEAFF.

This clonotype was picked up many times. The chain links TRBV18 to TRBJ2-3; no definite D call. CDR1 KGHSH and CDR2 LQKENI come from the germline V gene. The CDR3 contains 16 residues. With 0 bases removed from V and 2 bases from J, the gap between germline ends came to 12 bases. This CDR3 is CASSPPGSLDTDTQYF. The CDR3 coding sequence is TGTGCCAGCTCACCACCGGGCAGCTTAGACACAGATACGCAGTATTTT.

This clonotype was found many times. The CDR3 DNA is TGTGCCTGGAGTCATGGCCTCAACACTGAAGCTTTCTTT. Its translation is CAWSHGLNTEAFF. This chain links TRBV30 with TRBJ1-1; D uncertain. The germline V and J ends were trimmed by 2 bases and 2 bases, with 9 bases remaining between them. The CDR3 is 13 residues long. The germline gives CDR1 GTSNPN, CDR2 SVGIG (reference sequence).